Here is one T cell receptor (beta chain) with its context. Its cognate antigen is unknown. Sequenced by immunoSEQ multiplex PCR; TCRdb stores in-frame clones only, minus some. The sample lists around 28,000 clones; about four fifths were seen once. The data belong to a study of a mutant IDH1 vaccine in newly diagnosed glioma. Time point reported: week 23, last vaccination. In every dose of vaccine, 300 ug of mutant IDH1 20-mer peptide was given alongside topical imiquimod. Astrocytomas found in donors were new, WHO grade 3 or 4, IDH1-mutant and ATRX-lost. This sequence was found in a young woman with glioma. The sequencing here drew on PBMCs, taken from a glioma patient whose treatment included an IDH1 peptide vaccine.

The CDR3 region is CASSVRLADEQFF. DNA of the CDR3: TGCGCCAGCAGCGTGAGACTAGCCGATGAGCAGTTCTTC. The rearrangement joins TRBV5-1 to TRBJ2-1; TRBD2 agrees at 7 bases. Germline lookup yields CDR1 SGHRS and CDR2 YFSETQ. V dropped 4 bases and J dropped 8; count of bases not matched to a gene: 6. The length of the CDR3 is 13 residues.